This section outlines one TCR beta chain sequence together with its context. Its antigen remains unknown. A single record per CDR3 protein comes from TCRdb applying MiXCR to the 5' RACE reads. The table shows approximately 250,000 distinct CDR3 sequences, with 6% to 7% occurring only once. The data stem from a study of identical twins. Study-wide points: Weaker excess sharing between twins was seen in beta out-of-frame sequences. Findings depended on cross-sectional statistics rather than tracking the same donors.

This same sample was also taken into another study, of T cells expressing NK-cell markers.

The clonotype was recovered from a woman younger than 35 in good health. Sequenced sample: CD8+ T cells sorted from blood.

CDR3 nucleotides: TGTGCCAGCAGCCAAACAACAGGGGGCGAAGCTTTCTTT. Translating it yields CASSQTTGGEAFF. V usage is TRBV7-2 and J usage is TRBJ1-1; TRBD1 matches 9 bases. Germline V gene data show CDR1 as SGHTA and CDR2 as FQGNSA. The CDR3 is made up of 13 amino acids. V was clipped by 5 bases and J by 8 bases; unmatched bases: 6.